This TCR beta chain was identified during a study of cytomegalovirus exposure and HLA in healthy donors. Overall study context: Later analysis reported that the roughly 120 validation repertoires shared the platform of the roughly 700 first-cohort repertoires. General study points: The classifier, whose performance was assessed in both the original and validation cohorts, reportedly diagnosed cytomegalovirus status with high specificity and sensitivity.

TCRdb keeps only in-frame clones here, not all; method: immunoSEQ multiplex PCR. The data show some 270,000 clones, 80% to 90% seen once. This CDR3 region has 12 residues. Germline-derived CDR1 and CDR2 are GTSNPN and SVGIG (reference sequence). Trimming left V 0 bases short and J 4 bases short, with 5 bases between. The table lists this clone with a count of one. The antigen remains unidentified. The J gene is TRBJ2-3, the V gene TRBV30; D is unresolved. This clonotype was sampled from a woman aged 18-29 years in good health and CMV-seronegative. Sequenced material: PBMCs. The DNA of the CDR3 is TGTGCCTGGAGTGTCTCCCCAGATACGCAGTATTTT. This translates into CAWSVSPDTQYF.